The 4 T cell receptor beta chains reported below all come from one sample, sequenced in a study of molecular identifiers for immune sequencing clone quantification (dated by TCRdb to the late 2010s). The library was built by means of PCR. Sequencing used a NextSeq 500. TCRdb reworked the public reads: Q25 trimming with fastp, MiXCR clone assembly, productive beta chains retained. Rows with a matching CDR3 protein are joined into one entry that keeps the most common DNA and genes. Present in this sample are roughly 55,000 distinct CDR3 sequences, about a third of which were seen just once. The ten largest make up about 3.8% of the sample. Material: naive CD8+ T cells from blood, with Jurkat cell RNA spiked in. Read against the paper, the sample's cell subset or site label means: FACS-sorted CD8+CD4-CCR7+CD45RA+ naive T cells. These receptors were collected from a human donor in good health. Some libraries in this study had Jurkat cell RNA spiked in.

The J gene is TRBJ2-7, the V gene TRBV28; maybe TRBD1 (5 bases). The CDR3 length is 15 residues. Germline V gene lookup returns CDR1 MDHEN and CDR2 SYDVKM. Trimming shortened V by 5 bases and J by 3 bases, and 17 bases separated the two germline ends. In DNA, the CDR3 is TGTGCCAGCAGTACCCTGACCAGGGCCCGCTACGAGCAGTACTTC. It is translated as CASSTLTRARYEQYF.

This clonotype has only a few counts. The rearrangement uses TRBV28 and TRBJ2-7; D possibly uses TRBD1 or TRBD2 (7 bases each). Trimming pared 4 bases from V and 4 bases from J, leaving 23 bases between. Germline V gene data show CDR1 as MDHEN and CDR2 as SYDVKM. The CDR3 has 17 residues. The CDR3 protein is CASSSTTRGRGLYEQYF. In nucleotides, the CDR3 is TGTGCCAGCAGTTCCACAACACGGGGGAGGGGGCTTTACGAGCAGTACTTC.

This clonotype has a count of ten or more. The chain is built from TRBV24-1 and TRBJ2-3; a possible D gene is TRBD1 (5 bases). Trimming took 12 bases from V and 4 from J, leaving 13 bases between them. Germline CDR1 is KGHDR and CDR2 is SFDVKD. The CDR3 has 12 amino acids. The CDR3 nucleotides read TGTGCCTCCCAGGGTGGCGCAGATACGCAGTATTTT. This sequence encodes CASQGGADTQYF.

As for this clonotype: Sequence at one end of the junction differs from germline and may be a read error. The chain combines TRBV5-3 with TRBJ2-7; D is unresolved. TRBV5-3 is classed as an ORF, of uncertain function. The CDR3 length is 13 residues. The CDR3 DNA reads TGTGCCAGCAGCTTCATGGAGTTGGGGGAGCAGTACTTC. This codes for CASSFMELGEQYF.